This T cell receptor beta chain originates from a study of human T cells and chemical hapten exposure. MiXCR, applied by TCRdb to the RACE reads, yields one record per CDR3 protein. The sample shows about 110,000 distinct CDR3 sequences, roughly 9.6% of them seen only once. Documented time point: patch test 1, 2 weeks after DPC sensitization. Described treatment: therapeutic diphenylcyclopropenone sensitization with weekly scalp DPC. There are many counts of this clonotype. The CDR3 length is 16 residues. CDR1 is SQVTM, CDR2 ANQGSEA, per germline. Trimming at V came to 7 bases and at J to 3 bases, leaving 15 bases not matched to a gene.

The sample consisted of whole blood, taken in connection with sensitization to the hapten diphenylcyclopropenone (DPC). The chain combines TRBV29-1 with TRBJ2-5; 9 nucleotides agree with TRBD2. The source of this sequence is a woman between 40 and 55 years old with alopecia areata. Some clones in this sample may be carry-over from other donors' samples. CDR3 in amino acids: CSAPGAGQRGEETQYF. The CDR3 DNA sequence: TGCAGCGCCCCTGGTGCCGGCCAGCGGGGGGAAGAGACCCAGTACTTC.